This TCR beta chain originates from a study of OX40 agonist ivuxolimab in advanced cancers. Across the whole study: Ivuxolimab was administered intravenously to patients at 0.01 to 10 mg/kg every 2 weeks. The dose-escalation cohort was over 65% male, with a mean age of approximately 61 years, ranging roughly 23 to 85. Therapy given before enrollment (anti-PD-1, anti-PD-L1 or anti-CTLA-4) was allowed, and around 44% had some.

TCRdb keeps only in-frame clones here, not all; method: immunoSEQ multiplex PCR. The table includes about 44,000 clones, approximately 80% detected once. A note on this clone: What it binds is unknown.

Germline CDR1 reads GTSNPN; CDR2 reads SVGIG (reference sequence). The V end was cut by 2 bases, the J end by 3 bases, with 7 bases between. There are 13 residues in the CDR3. Study-wide results and caveats: A proportion of nonresponders additionally exhibited low normalized T-cell clonal expansion.

The chain joins TRBV30 to TRBJ1-4; D ambiguous. Sequencing used CD4+ or CD8+ T cells sorted from blood, obtained in a trial of the OX40 agonist ivuxolimab. The TCR sequence derives from an adult with an advanced solid tumor such as melanoma, head and neck, liver or kidney cancer. CDR3 in DNA: TGTGCCTGGAGTCCAAATGCTAATGAAAAACTGTTTTTT. Encoded protein: CAWSPNANEKLFF. The whole variable domain, filled in from reference TRBV30 and TRBJ1-4, reads SQTIHQWPATLVQPVGSPLSLECTVEGTSNPNLYWYRQAAGRGLQLLFYSVGIGQISSEVPQNLSASRPQDRQFILSSKKLLLSDSGFYLCAWSPNANEKLFFGSGTQLSVL.